This is a list of T cell receptor beta chains from one sample in a study of Ad26.COV2.S vaccination and SARS-CoV-2 variants. Generated by immunoSEQ multiplex PCR, the TCRdb table keeps only in-frame clones and is missing some. The table records hundreds of thousands of clones, roughly 84% of them present only once. This sample comprised peripheral blood, obtained in a trial of Ad26.COV2.S vaccine versus placebo. The source of these receptors is a person between 18 and 60 years old who received the Ad26.COV2.S COVID-19 vaccine or a placebo. CDR3s leave out the opening cysteine and the closing phenylalanine or tryptophan. Not every row has a clone size; where given, it reads once, few, many or a size class.

size	V	CDR3
.	TRBV2	ASSRTSGGTDTQY
.	TRBV14	ASSLGGGISYNEQF
.	TRBV10-3	AISGQDSGNTIY
.	TRBV30	AWSVGAGGNYGYT
once	TRBV7-9	ASSPGTATWELF
.	TRBV3-1/TRBV3-2	ASSLQGTGSYEQF
.	TRBV2	ASSEFQGMSGANVLT
once	TRBV9	ASSPQVGPGNTIY
.	TRBV10-1	ASSQGFSYEQY
.	TRBV19	ASRTEHQGNEQF
few	TRBV19	ASNSGSPGNTIY
.	TRBV29-1	SVARGGSVYEQY
.	TRBV7-9	ASSSGTGGDSTDTQY
.	TRBV4-2	ASSQDIAGQEYEQY
once	TRBV5-1	ASRDIRNTEAF
.	TRBV5-4	ASSLETGPGGYT
.	TRBV5-1	ASSWDRGDLSGANVLT
.	TRBV7-9	ASSSRATSYEQY
.	TRBV5-8	ASRRDRSGNTIY
few	TRBV3-1/TRBV3-2	ASSHRDNVGGYT
.	TRBV3-1/TRBV3-2	ASSQDPLGLAGPQETQY
.	TRBV18	ASSPPNRSQNYGYT
.	TRBV10-1	ASSERGGANGYT
.	TRBV19	ASSIGVSGNYGYT
.	TRBV6-1	ASSGGRAGNERDTQY
.	TRBV6-2/TRBV6-3	ASSQSGGESEAF
.	TRBV30	AWSVGGAGANVLT
.	TRBV5-1	ASSLWESDTEAF
.	TRBV2	ASTDVDSFGETQY
.	TRBV6-5	ASTRVGRYTEAF
.	TRBV5-1	ASSLSTTGETQY
.	TRBV11-2	ASTQGRDTQY
.	TRBV10-3	AIRNDEGQETQY
.	TRBV13	ASKLGWNEQF
.	TRBV2	ASSRDSYNEQF
.	TRBV2	ASQDRGHQPQH
.	TRBV11-2	ASSLWDSTQKLF
.	TRBV7-9	ASSPQPASNTEAF
.	TRBV4-3	ASSQGRLAGGGETQY
.	TRBV20-1	SASPTAGHSTEAF
.	TRBV2	ASSETGQRNTEAF
.	TRBV5-1	ASTTVSGEPYNEQF
.	TRBV5-1	ASSFATGGGDSQETQY
.	TRBV19	ASSIDPPGTSGANVLT
.	TRBV7-2	ASSPGFEQY